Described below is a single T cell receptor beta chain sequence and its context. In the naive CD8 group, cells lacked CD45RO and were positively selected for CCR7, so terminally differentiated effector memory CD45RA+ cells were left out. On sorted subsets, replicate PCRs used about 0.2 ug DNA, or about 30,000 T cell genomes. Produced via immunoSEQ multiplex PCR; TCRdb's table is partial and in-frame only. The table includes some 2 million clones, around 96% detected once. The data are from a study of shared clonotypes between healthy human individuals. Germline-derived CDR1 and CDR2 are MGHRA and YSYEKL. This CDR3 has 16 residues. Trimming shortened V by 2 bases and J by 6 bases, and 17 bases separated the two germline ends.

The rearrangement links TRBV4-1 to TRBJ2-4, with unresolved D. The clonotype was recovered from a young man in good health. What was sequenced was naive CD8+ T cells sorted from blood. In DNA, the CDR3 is TGCGCCAGCAGCCAAAATGATAGATTTTCGGGAAACATTCAGTACTTC. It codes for CASSQNDRFSGNIQYF.